This T cell receptor (beta chain) was documented in a study of response to subunit inactivated influenza vaccine. Study-wide points: The authors suggested that every seasonal influenza vaccination recruits few new T cells.

TCRdb itself ran the RT-PCR reads through MiXCR, one entry per CDR3 protein. The data hold about 540,000 distinct CDR3 sequences, with 20% to 25% observed a single time. This clonotype was seen only a few times. Its antigen is currently unknown. These same data were also listed under a study on T cells expressing NK-cell markers. That source reports: 5'RACE template switching with UMIs produced the TCR beta cDNA. With an anti-gamma-delta TCR antibody, sorting in several experiments was kept to alpha-beta TCR T cells. What remained unclear was the HCMV specificity of expanded NKG2C+ T cell clones.

Source: CD4+ T cells sorted from PBMCs, taken approximately 12 days after vaccination. The sequence derives from a man aged 45-60 years who received an inactivated influenza vaccine.

The CDR3 DNA sequence: TGCAGCGTTGGTATCTCGGCTAGCGGCCACAATGAGCAGTTCTTC. Protein sequence: CSVGISASGHNEQFF. The chain has TRBV29-1 and TRBJ2-1; 7 bases map to TRBD2. The J segment lost 5 bases and the V segment lost 4 bases, leaving 11 bases of the junction unmatched. CDR1 SQVTM and CDR2 ANQGSEA come from the germline V gene. The CDR3 has 15 residues.